This T cell receptor beta chain appears in the sequencing data of a study of T cell responses to AZD1222 COVID-19 vaccine. Trimming cost V 2 bases and J 6 bases, with 8 bases left between them. CDR3 size: 14 residues. CDR1 MNHEY and CDR2 SVGEGT come from the germline V gene. Using immunoSEQ multiplex PCR, the repertoire was profiled, and TCRdb retains in-frame clones only, with some absent. In the table there are over 95,000 clones, around nine tenths of which are singletons. This chain connects TRBV6-2 or TRBV6-3 to TRBJ1-6; weak D call: TRBD1 (6 bases). The clonotype was recovered from an adult in good health. Sequencing used peripheral blood, obtained on day 0 of AZD1222 vaccination. CDR3 residues: CASSYDRSNSPLHF. CDR3 sequence (DNA): TGTGCCAGCAGTTACGACAGGAGTAATTCACCCCTCCACTTT.